A selection of T cell receptor beta chains follows, all from one sample in a study of blood T cell repertoires in COVID-19. This table comes from immunoSEQ multiplex PCR, and its TCRdb copy is limited to in-frame clones, with some not included. The data show about 190,000 clones, approximately 91% seen once. Sequencing input: peripheral blood. The receptors were gathered from a man younger than 35 with active or convalescent COVID-19. Both conserved end residues are trimmed from each CDR3. Only some rows state a clone size, as once, few, many or a class for expanded clones.

clone_size v_call cdr3_aa
- TRBV7-2 ASSLALGTSHPGELF
- TRBV28 ASSFPTGGLGYT
- TRBV28 ASSLRAGGSNEKLF
few TRBV19 ASSPRQGASSPLH
- TRBV7-2 ASSLSREWNEQF
- TRBV24-1 ATSAGQPYNEQF
- TRBV5-1 ASSWDLAGEGTGELF
- TRBV30 AWSEGADGYT
- TRBV27 ASSDRLNYGYT
- TRBV30 AWSVINRGETQY
- TRBV30 AWSPGLAGADEQF
- TRBV5-6 ASSTGTGGQPQH
- TRBV7-2 ASSLASAHSGRSHEQF
- TRBV5-3 ARSQRTSGSQSSYNEQF
- TRBV18 ASSLAGGSGETQY
once TRBV5-1 ASSSNRGRVDEQY
- TRBV5-1 ASSHRDRAPNTEAF
once TRBV7-2 ASSLVGDSTDTQY
- TRBV6-2/TRBV6-3 ASSYTPSTGELF
- TRBV30 AWSRGGGNQPQH
- TRBV28 ASSFGTGGNQPQH
- TRBV19 ATDAGGDSPLH
- TRBV7-8 ASSLTGGAGQPQH
- TRBV2 ASSEGRTGGWPQH
- TRBV25-1 ASGTRSGANVLT
once TRBV6-6 ASSPGQGAQPQH
- TRBV30 ALRPGTGEGNTEAF
- TRBV19 ASSSKGRLRETQY
- TRBV10-2 ASSETSPTVNTEAF
few TRBV5-1 ASSPGTGHTEAF
- TRBV15 ATSSGQGAVADTQY
once TRBV6-6 ASSYSEGIRELF